This note documents a single T cell receptor beta chain sequence. This entry comes from a study of blood T cell repertoires in COVID-19. Original analysis: Amplification with reference gene primers provided the estimates of nucleated cell counts. The assay was immunoSEQ multiplex PCR, and TCRdb's table has in-frame clones only and misses some. V, J and clone size were drawn from that table, and D and trimming were deduced from the DNA. The table has tens of thousands of clones, roughly 71% seen once; the top ten hold 28%. Sequencing used peripheral blood. The source of this sequence is a woman aged 80 or over with acute or convalescent COVID-19.

For the CDR3, the DNA is TGTGCCAGCAGTTTCGTACGCGGGGGCTACAATGAGCAGTTCTTC. It is translated as CASSFVRGGYNEQFF. The chain links TRBV28 to TRBJ2-1; 7 nucleotides align to TRBD2. CDR1 and CDR2 (germline): MDHEN, SYDVKM. J lost 3 bases, V lost 3 bases, and 5 bases had no gene match. This CDR3 has 15 residues.